The present entry profiles one T cell receptor beta chain with its context. Sequencing used immunoSEQ multiplex PCR; TCRdb keeps in-frame clones, though not all of them. This table has some 300,000 clones, 88% appearing once. This entry comes from a study of blood T cell repertoires in COVID-19. Cohort placement rested on clinical history that participants reported themselves. Trimming took 6 bases from V and 6 from J; bases not matched to a gene: 3. The CDR3 spans 12 residues. CDR1 is SNHLY, CDR2 FYNNEI, per germline. Sequencing was performed on PBMCs or T cells enriched from blood (not recorded which). The chain joins TRBV2 to TRBJ2-7; 9 bases match TRBD1. This clonotype was obtained from a woman under 40 who had recovered from COVID-19. The CDR3 coding sequence is TGTGCCAGCAGAAACAGGGGGCGCGAGCAGTACTTC. As protein: CASRNRGREQYF.